The present T cell receptor (beta chain) was sequenced within a study of blood T cell repertoires in COVID-19. Across the whole study: Collection of acute and convalescent COVID-19 samples took place in the United States, Italy and Spain. T cells, B-cell-depleted T cells, or PBMCs provided the cDNA or gDNA that served as material.

This CDR3 comprises 15 residues. Germline assignment: CDR1 SGHDN and CDR2 FVKESK. Trimming left V 5 bases short and J 3 bases short, with 13 bases between. Authors' methods: Reference gene primer amplification yielded estimated nucleated cell counts. Assay: immunoSEQ multiplex PCR; the TCRdb copy retains only in-frame clones and omits some. That table supplies the V and J calls and clone size; D and trimming were determined from the DNA. Among around 150,000 clones, about 90% were seen once, and the ten largest hold around 4.6%. The sequenced sample was peripheral blood. J is TRBJ1-4 and V is TRBV14; D gene ambiguous. The source is a young man with COVID-19, enrolled during active disease. Here the CDR3 DNA reads TGTGCCAGCAGCTTACTCCAAGATTCTAATGAAAAACTGTTTTTT. The encoded protein is CASSLLQDSNEKLFF.